This T cell receptor (beta chain) emerged from a study of T cell responses to AZD1222 COVID-19 vaccine. Produced via immunoSEQ multiplex PCR; TCRdb's table is partial and in-frame only. Of more than 150,000 clones listed, roughly 91% are singletons. From germline, CDR1 is MNHEY and CDR2 SMNVEV (reference sequence). V lost 4 bases to trimming and J lost 0 bases, with 7 bases between them. The CDR3 runs 13 residues. The sequence was collected from an adult who received the AZD1222 COVID-19 vaccine. The chain is built from TRBV27 and TRBJ2-7; no clear D gene. This material consisted of peripheral blood, taken 28 days after the second AZD1222 dose. CDR3 bases: TGTGCCAGCAGTTGGGCGAGCTCCTACGAGCAGTACTTC. Protein product: CASSWASSYEQYF.